A single sample gave rise to the 11 T cell receptor beta chains below, sequenced in a study of response to subunit inactivated influenza vaccine. TCRdb processed the RT-PCR reads anew with MiXCR; each CDR3 protein has one entry. The sample has about 480,000 distinct CDR3 sequences, about an eighth seen once; the top ten hold about an eighth. Sequenced material: PBMCs from blood, taken 45 days after vaccination. The origin of the receptors is a man aged 50-60 years who received an inactivated influenza vaccine.

This clonotype has more than one count but fewer than ten. This rearrangement joins TRBV5-1 to TRBJ2-7, with TRBD1 identical over 8 bases. Germline V gene data show CDR1 as SGHRS and CDR2 as YFSETQ. Trimming removed 4 bases from V and 3 bases from J; junction bases left unmatched: 9. This CDR3 is built from 15 residues. The CDR3 region is CASSNDRGRYYEQYF. The CDR3 DNA is TGCGCCAGCAGCAACGACAGGGGTAGATACTACGAGCAGTACTTC.

This chain links TRBV6-2 or TRBV6-3 with TRBJ1-5; 8 positions agree with TRBD1. The junction had 8 bases not matched to a gene; V was cut back by 8 bases and J by 5 bases. CDR3 length equals 14 residues. Germline loops: CDR1 MNHEY, CDR2 SVGEGT. The CDR3: CASVDRAFHQPQHF. For the CDR3, the DNA is TGTGCCAGCGTGGACAGGGCGTTCCATCAGCCCCAGCATTTT.

This clonotype occurred a few times. The chain employs TRBV9 and TRBJ2-5; D gene uncertain. The CDR3 covers 16 residues. The germline CDR1 and CDR2 sequences are SGDLS and YYNGEE. V was cut by 0 bases and J by 0 bases, with 12 bases left in between. The chain's CDR3 is CASSVGSGTYQETQYF. The DNA for the CDR3 is TGTGCCAGCAGCGTAGGCTCCGGAACCTACCAAGAGACCCAGTACTTC.

This clonotype was found many times. The chain carries TRBV6-1 and TRBJ1-1; 7 nucleotides align to TRBD1. Trimming took 4 bases from V and 1 from J; bases not matched to a gene: 3. Germline CDR1 is MNHNS and CDR2 is SASEGT. The CDR3 contains 14 residues. This CDR3 is CASSGGTANTEAFF. The CDR3 coding sequence is TGTGCCAGCAGTGGCGGGACAGCGAACACTGAAGCTTTCTTT.

This chain connects TRBV5-1 to TRBJ2-7, with D perhaps being TRBD1 or TRBD2 (6 bases each). Germline CDR1 SGHRS, CDR2 YFSETQ. V was pared by 0 bases and J by 4 bases, with 20 bases between. This CDR3 contains 17 residues. The DNA of the CDR3 is TGCGCCAGCAGCTTGGCCGGGGGCCAGGGCCTTAAGTACGAGCAGTACTTC. Protein product: CASSLAGGQGLKYEQYF.

V usage is TRBV6-2 or TRBV6-3 and J usage is TRBJ2-5; TRBD2 matches at 13 bases. Germline V gives CDR1 MNHEY, CDR2 SVGEGT. J lost 3 bases, V lost 1 base, and 5 bases had no gene match. This CDR3 has 17 amino acids. CDR3 bases: TGTGCCAGCAGTTACTTTCTCGGACTAGCGGGAGAAGAGACCCAGTACTTC. Translating it yields CASSYFLGLAGEETQYF.

This clonotype has only a few counts. The chain recombines TRBV28 with TRBJ2-1; possible D gene TRBD2, 6 bases. The CDR3 is 17 residues long. Germline V CDR1 and CDR2: MDHEN, SYDVKM. Trimming took 0 bases from V and 5 from J, leaving 17 bases between them. The CDR3 region is CASSLWLRGGDHNEQFF. For the CDR3, the DNA is TGTGCCAGCAGTTTATGGTTGCGGGGTGGGGACCACAATGAGCAGTTCTTC.

The gene calls are TRBV12-3 or TRBV12-4 and TRBJ2-3; tentatively, D is TRBD1 (6 bases). V lost 10 bases and J lost 3, with 14 bases in between. CDR3 length equals 13 residues. CDR3 DNA sequence: TGTGCCACCTGGGGACATCAAACAGATACGCAGTATTTT. It yields the protein CATWGHQTDTQYF.

This clonotype was detected many times. V usage is TRBV29-1 and J usage is TRBJ2-7; 8 bases match TRBD1. The length of the CDR3 is 14 residues. Germline V gives CDR1 SQVTM, CDR2 ANQGSEA. V shed 8 bases, J shed 3 bases, and the junction held 12 bases outside the gene matches. The CDR3 spells CSCSFRGRDYEQYF. CDR3 in DNA: TGCAGCTGCTCGTTCAGGGGGCGCGACTACGAGCAGTACTTC.

This clonotype was found a few times. The chain couples TRBV20-1 to TRBJ1-1, with D uncertain. Trimming left V 7 bases short and J 0 bases short, with 12 bases between. The germline gives CDR1 DFQATT, CDR2 SNEGSKA (reference sequence). This CDR3 region has 13 residues. The CDR3 nucleotides are TGCAGTGAGACGGACCGCTTGAACACTGAAGCTTTCTTT. It is translated as CSETDRLNTEAFF.

Many counts were recorded for this clonotype. The chain carries TRBV29-1 and TRBJ2-1; 10 bases fit TRBD1. Trimming removed 2 bases from V and 16 bases from J; junction bases left unmatched: 8. CDR3 length equals 12 residues. The germline V gene encodes CDR1 SQVTM and CDR2 ANQGSEA. The CDR3 coding sequence is TGCAGCGTTGAAAACTCTGACAGGGGGCGCTTCTTC. Its translation: CSVENSDRGRFF.